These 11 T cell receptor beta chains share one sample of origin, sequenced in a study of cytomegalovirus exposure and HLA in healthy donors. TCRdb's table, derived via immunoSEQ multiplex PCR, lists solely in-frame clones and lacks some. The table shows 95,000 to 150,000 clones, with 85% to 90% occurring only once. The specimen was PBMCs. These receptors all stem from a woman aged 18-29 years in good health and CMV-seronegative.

The CDR3 DNA sequence: TGTGCCAGCAGTCGGGGGGGGACAGACAATGAGCAGTTCTTC. This gives the protein CASSRGGTDNEQFF. The chain carries TRBV28 and TRBJ2-1; the D gene is possibly TRBD2 (8 bases). Deletions cut 5 bases from V and 5 bases from J, with 13 bases between. The germline V gene has CDR1 MDHEN and CDR2 SYDVKM. The CDR3 runs 14 residues.

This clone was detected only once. The CDR3 nucleotides read TGCGCCAGCAGTGAGCGCAGGATCGGCTATGGCTACACCTTC. This sequence encodes CASSERRIGYGYTF. The chain employs TRBV10-1 and TRBJ1-2; D not certain. Germline-derived CDR1 and CDR2 are WNHNN and SYGVQD (reference sequence). Trimming shortened V by 2 bases and J by 4 bases, and 11 bases separated the two germline ends. The CDR3 consists of 14 residues.

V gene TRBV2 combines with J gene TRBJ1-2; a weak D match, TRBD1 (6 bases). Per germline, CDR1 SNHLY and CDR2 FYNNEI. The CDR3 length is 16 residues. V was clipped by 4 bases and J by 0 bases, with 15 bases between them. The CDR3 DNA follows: TGTGCCAGCAGTGGGCCAGGGGTGCGAGCTAACTATGGCTACACCTTC. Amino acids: CASSGPGVRANYGYTF.

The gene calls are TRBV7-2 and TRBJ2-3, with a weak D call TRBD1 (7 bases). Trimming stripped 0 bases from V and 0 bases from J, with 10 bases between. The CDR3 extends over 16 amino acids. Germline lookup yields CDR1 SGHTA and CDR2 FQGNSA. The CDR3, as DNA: TGTGCCAGCAGCTTAGCGGGGGGACAGAGCACAGATACGCAGTATTTT. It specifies CASSLAGGQSTDTQYF.

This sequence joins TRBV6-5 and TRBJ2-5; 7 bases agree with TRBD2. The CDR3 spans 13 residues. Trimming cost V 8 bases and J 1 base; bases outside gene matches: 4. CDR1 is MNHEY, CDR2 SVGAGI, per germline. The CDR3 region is CASQREIQETQYF. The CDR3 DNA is TGTGCCAGCCAGCGGGAAATCCAAGAGACCCAGTACTTC.

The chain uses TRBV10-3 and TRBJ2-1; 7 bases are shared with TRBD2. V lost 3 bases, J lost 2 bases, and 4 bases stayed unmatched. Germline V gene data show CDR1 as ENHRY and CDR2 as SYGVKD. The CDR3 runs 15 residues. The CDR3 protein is CAISDASGPYNEQFF. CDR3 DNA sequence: TGTGCCATCAGTGATGCTAGCGGACCCTACAATGAGCAGTTCTTC.

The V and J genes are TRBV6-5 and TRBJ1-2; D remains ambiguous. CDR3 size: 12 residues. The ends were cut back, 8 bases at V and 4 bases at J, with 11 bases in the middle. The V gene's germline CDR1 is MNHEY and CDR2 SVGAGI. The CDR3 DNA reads TGTGCCAGCTCTCCAGTTGGCTATGGCTACACCTTC. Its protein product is CASSPVGYGYTF.

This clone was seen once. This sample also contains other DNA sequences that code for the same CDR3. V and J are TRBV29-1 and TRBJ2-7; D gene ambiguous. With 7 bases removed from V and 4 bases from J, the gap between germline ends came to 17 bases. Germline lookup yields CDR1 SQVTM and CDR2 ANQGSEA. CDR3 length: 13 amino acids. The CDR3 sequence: CSAHGGEPYEQYF. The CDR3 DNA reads TGCAGCGCCCATGGCGGAGAACCTTACGAGCAGTACTTC.

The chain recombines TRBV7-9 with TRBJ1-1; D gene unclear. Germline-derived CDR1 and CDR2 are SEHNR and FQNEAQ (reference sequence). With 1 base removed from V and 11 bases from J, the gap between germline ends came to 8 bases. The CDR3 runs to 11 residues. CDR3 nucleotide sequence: TGTGCCAGCAGCTTAGACTTTTCGGCTTTCTTT. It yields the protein CASSLDFSAFF. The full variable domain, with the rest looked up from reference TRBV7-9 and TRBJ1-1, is DTGVSQNPRHKITKRGQNVTFRCDPISEHNRLYWYRQTLGQGPEFLTYFQNEAQLEKSRLLSDRFSAERPKGSFSTLEIQRTEQGDSAMYLCASSLDFSAFFGQGTRLTVV.

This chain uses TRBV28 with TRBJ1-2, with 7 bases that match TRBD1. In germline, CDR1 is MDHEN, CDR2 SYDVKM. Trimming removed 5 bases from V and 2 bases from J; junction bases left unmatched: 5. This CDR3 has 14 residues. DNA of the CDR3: TGTGCCAGCAGTCCGAGACAGGGCAACTATGGCTACACCTTC. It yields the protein CASSPRQGNYGYTF.

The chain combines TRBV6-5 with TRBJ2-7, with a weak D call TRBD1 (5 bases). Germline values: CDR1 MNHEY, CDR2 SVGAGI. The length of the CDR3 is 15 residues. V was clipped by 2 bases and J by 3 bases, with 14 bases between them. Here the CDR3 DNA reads TGTGCCAGCAGTTACAGTCCAAAAAGGGGCTACGAGCAGTACTTC. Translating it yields CASSYSPKRGYEQYF.